This T cell receptor beta chain came from a study of blood T cell repertoires in COVID-19. Study overall: Nucleic acid was either cDNA or gDNA, and it came from T cells, B-cell-depleted T cells, or PBMCs.

Germline V gene lookup returns CDR1 LNHDA and CDR2 SQIVND (reference sequence). Trimming took 1 base from V and 4 from J, leaving 13 bases between them. CDR3 size: 15 residues. Only in-frame clones appear in the TCRdb table, and some are missing; sequencing was by immunoSEQ multiplex PCR. The data contain 300,000 or so clones, more than 70% of them singletons. Sequenced material: peripheral blood. The clonotype was recovered from a woman in her forties or fifties with acute or convalescent COVID-19. V and J are TRBV19 and TRBJ1-1, with D perhaps TRBD1 (5 bases). CDR3 amino acids: CASSIVAGRSTEAFF. The CDR3 region has the DNA TGTGCCAGTAGTATAGTGGCAGGGCGGAGCACTGAAGCTTTCTTT.